These 12 T cell receptor beta chains were all obtained from the same sample, sequenced in a study of shared clonotypes between healthy human individuals. Method: immunoSEQ multiplex PCR; TCRdb's copy keeps in-frame clones and lacks some. The table shows more than 2 million clones, with around 95% occurring only once. Material: naive CD4+ T cells sorted from blood. Subset reported: CD45RA+ positively selected. The receptor set was obtained from a man in his late teens or twenties in good health.

The chain couples TRBV11-3 to TRBJ2-6, with TRBD2 as a possible D gene (5 bases). The CDR3 sequence is 15 residues long. Germline V CDR1 and CDR2: SGHNT, YENEEA. V gave up 5 bases and J gave up 2 bases, with 10 bases separating them. CDR3: CASSPSGTGANVLTF. CDR3 bases: TGTGCCAGCAGCCCCAGCGGCACTGGGGCCAACGTCCTGACTTTC.

The rearrangement links TRBV5-6 to TRBJ1-6, with 7 bases fitting TRBD1. V shed 0 bases, J shed 6 bases, and the junction held 3 bases outside the gene matches. This CDR3 is built from 15 residues. The germline CDR1 and CDR2 sequences are SGHDT and YYEEEE. The CDR3 spells CASSLAGTVNSPLHF. In DNA form, the CDR3 reads TGTGCCAGCAGCTTGGCCGGGACAGTTAATTCACCCCTCCACTTT.

The rearrangement links TRBV25-1 to TRBJ2-5; tentative D call: TRBD2 (6 bases). CDR3 length equals 16 residues. V lost 3 bases and J lost 0, with 14 bases in between. In germline, CDR1 is MGHDK, CDR2 SYGVNS. The CDR3 nucleotides are TGTGCCAGCAGTGAGTCGGGAGTAAAGTACCAAGAGACCCAGTACTTC. This sequence encodes CASSESGVKYQETQYF. The whole variable domain, remainder taken from reference TRBV25-1 and TRBJ2-5, is EADIYQTPRYLVIGTGKKITLECSQTMGHDKMYWYQQDPGMELHLIHYSYGVNSTEKGDLSSESTVSRIRTEHFPLTLESARPSHTSQYLCASSESGVKYQETQYFGPGTRLLVL.

V is TRBV27 and J is TRBJ2-7, with 10 bases that match TRBD1. This CDR3 spans 14 amino acids. The V segment lost 6 bases and the J segment 6 bases; nucleotides outside the gene matches: 8. CDR1 MNHEY and CDR2 SMNVEV come from the germline V gene (reference sequence). In nucleotides, the CDR3 is TGTGCCAGCAGCAGGGGACAGGGGCCACCCGAGCAGTACTTC. This codes for CASSRGQGPPEQYF.

As concerns this clone: Compared with germline, one end of the junction differs, possibly owing to a read error. J is TRBJ2-5 and V is TRBV7-7; a possible D gene is TRBD1 (7 bases). Germline V gene data show CDR1 as SSHAT and CDR2 as FNYEAQ (reference sequence). The CDR3 runs 13 residues. The CDR3 sequence is CASSQGGLETQYF. The CDR3 nucleotides read TGTGCTAGCAGCCAGGGGGGTCTCGAGACCCAGTACTTC. Complete variable domain (other parts from reference TRBV7-7 and TRBJ2-5): GAGVSQSPRYKVTKRGQDVTLRCDPISSHATLYWYQQALGQGPEFLTYFNYEAQPDKSGLPSDRFSAERPEGSISTLTIQRTEQRDSAMYRCASSQGGLETQYFGPGTRLLVL.

This sequence joins TRBV7-2 and TRBJ2-4; D not resolved. The CDR3 runs to 14 residues. V was pared by 2 bases and J by 7 bases, with 12 bases between. Germline CDR1 SGHTA, CDR2 FQGNSA. In DNA, the CDR3 is TGTGCCAGCAGCTTAATAGGCGGAACTAACATTCAGTACTTC. This codes for CASSLIGGTNIQYF.

V usage is TRBV5-1 and J usage is TRBJ2-3; D unclear. The germline V and J ends were trimmed by 7 bases and 2 bases, with 11 bases remaining between them. Germline CDR1 is SGHRS and CDR2 is YFSETQ. The CDR3 runs 13 residues. CDR3: CASGDSSTDTQYF. CDR3 sequence (DNA): TGCGCCAGCGGCGATTCATCCACAGATACGCAGTATTTT.

The chain recombines TRBV7-2 with TRBJ2-1; weak D call: TRBD2 (7 bases). V lost 4 bases and J lost 6, with 19 bases in between. From germline, CDR1 is SGHTA and CDR2 FQGNSA. CDR3 length equals 16 residues. The CDR3 loop is CASSSLRRGTTNEQFF. CDR3 sequence (DNA): TGTGCCAGCAGCTCCCTAAGGAGGGGGACTACCAATGAGCAGTTCTTC. Looking up the rest from reference TRBV7-2 and TRBJ2-1 gives the full variable domain: GAGVSQSPSNKVTEKGKDVELRCDPISGHTALYWYRQSLGQGLEFLIYFQGNSAPDKSGLPSDRFSAERTGGSVSTLTIQRTQQEDSAVYLCASSSLRRGTTNEQFFGPGTRLTVL.

This chain joins TRBV21-1 and TRBJ2-7. TRBV21-1 is labeled a pseudogene. The CDR3 runs 14 residues. DNA for the CDR3: TGTGCCAGCAGCAAAGGAGGGGCCTCCTACGAGCAGTACTTC. This sequence encodes CASSKGGASYEQYF.

V is TRBV5-6 and J is TRBJ1-2; TRBD1 matches 7 bases. V lost 1 base and J lost 8; bases outside the gene matches: 8. The CDR3 is 14 residues long. CDR1 is SGHDT and CDR2 is YYEEEE in the germline V gene. CDR3 DNA sequence: TGTGCCAGCAGCTTGATACAGGGGAAGGAGGGCTACACCTTC. Translation gives CASSLIQGKEGYTF.

This clone has just one count. This chain uses TRBV6-5 with TRBJ2-7; TRBD1 agrees at 8 bases. There are 11 residues in the CDR3. Per germline, CDR1 MNHEY and CDR2 SVGAGI. Germline trimming cut 11 bases from V and 3 bases from J; bases unmatched to any gene: 3. In DNA form, the CDR3 reads TGTGCCGGAGGACAGGGCTACGAGCAGTACTTC. Amino acids: CAGGQGYEQYF.

As to this clone: Since the CDR3 does not end with the conserved phenylalanine or tryptophan, this likely comes from a read error. The limits of the CDR3 on the DNA are not certain, so only TCRdb's listed CDR3 is given. The chain has TRBV7-2 and TRBJ2-7; the D call TRBD2 from the table was never checked on the DNA. Germline assignment: CDR1 SGHTA and CDR2 FQGNSA. From its first to its last residue, the CDR3 has 13 amino acids. CDR3 in amino acids: CASSSPTVEVRAG.